This TCR beta chain was found in a study of shared clonotypes between healthy human individuals. Study-level background: With ages of 18 to 49, the donors were two women and three men.

Recent acute infections and vaccinations were absent in the healthy HIV-negative adult donors. Clones were read by immunoSEQ multiplex PCR, and TCRdb kept only the in-frame ones, dropping some. The sample lists just over 2,000,000 clones; approximately 95% were seen once. Trimming cost V 4 bases and J 5 bases; bases outside gene matches: 2. This CDR3 has 15 amino acids. Germline V gives CDR1 PRHDT, CDR2 FYEKMQ (reference sequence). The sequenced sample consisted of naive CD4+ T cells sorted from blood. Documented subset: CD45RA+ positively selected. The rearrangement links TRBV13 to TRBJ1-6; 10 positions agree with TRBD1. This receptor was taken from a young man in good health. The CDR3 loop is CASSSDRGNNSPLHF. The CDR3 DNA is TGTGCCAGCAGCTCGGACAGGGGGAATAATTCACCCCTCCACTTT.